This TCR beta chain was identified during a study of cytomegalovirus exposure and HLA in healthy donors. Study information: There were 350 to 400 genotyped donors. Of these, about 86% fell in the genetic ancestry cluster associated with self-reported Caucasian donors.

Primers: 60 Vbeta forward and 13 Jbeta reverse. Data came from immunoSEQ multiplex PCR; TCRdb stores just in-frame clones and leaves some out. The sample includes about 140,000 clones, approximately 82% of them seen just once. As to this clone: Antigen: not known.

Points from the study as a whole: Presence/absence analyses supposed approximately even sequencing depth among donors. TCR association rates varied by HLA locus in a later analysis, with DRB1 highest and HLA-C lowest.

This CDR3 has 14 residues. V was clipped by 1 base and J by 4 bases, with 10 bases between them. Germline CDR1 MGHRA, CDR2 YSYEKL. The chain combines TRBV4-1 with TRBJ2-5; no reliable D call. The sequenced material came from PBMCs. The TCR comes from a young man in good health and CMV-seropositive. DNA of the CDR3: TGCGCCAGCAGCCAAGGGCCCCTAGGAGAGACCCAGTACTTC. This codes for CASSQGPLGETQYF.